The entry that follows covers one T cell receptor (beta chain) sequence. What it recognizes is unknown. Germline-derived CDR1 and CDR2 are ENHRY and SYGVKD. The CDR3 extends over 16 amino acids. With 6 bases clipped from V and 6 bases from J, the junction kept 14 bases outside the gene matches. This sample was included in a study of OX40 agonist ivuxolimab in advanced cancers. Whole-study context: Patients' therapy was ivuxolimab, an antibody that acts as an agonist of OX40 (CD134).

Sequenced by immunoSEQ multiplex PCR; TCRdb stores in-frame clones only, minus some. There are 75,000 to 95,000 clones in the sample; roughly nine tenths occur only once, and roughly 2.1% lies in the top ten. Study outcomes and limitations: Antigens targeted by the expanded peripheral T cells were not determined.

Blood draws occurred at baseline, cycle 4 day 1, and cycle 7 day 1. Sequences were derived from CD4+ or CD8+ T cells sorted from blood, sampled in a trial of the OX40 agonist ivuxolimab. The chain employs TRBV10-3 and TRBJ2-3, with TRBD2 matching 8 bases. This TCR came from an adult with an advanced solid tumor such as melanoma, head and neck, liver or kidney cancer. CDR3 loop: CAIRDRLAPDVDTQYF. The CDR3 region has the DNA TGTGCCATCAGGGACCGACTAGCGCCAGATGTCGATACGCAGTATTTT.